This T cell receptor (beta chain) was obtained from a study of blood T cell repertoires in COVID-19. Study details: The United States, Italy and Spain were the sources of the acute and convalescent COVID-19 samples.

Data came from immunoSEQ multiplex PCR; TCRdb stores just in-frame clones and leaves some out. The sample lists tens of thousands of clones; roughly 80% were seen once. Assignments of participants to cohorts depended upon their own reported clinical history. Per the germline V gene, CDR1 is LNHNV and CDR2 is YYDKDF (reference sequence). V was pared by 3 bases and J by 6 bases, with 6 bases of the junction left unmatched. The CDR3 extends over 15 amino acids. The receptor comes from a woman aged 40 to 50 with acute COVID-19. J is TRBJ1-5 and V is TRBV15; 9 bases align to TRBD1. Sequenced input: PBMCs or T cells enriched from blood (not recorded which). Here the CDR3 reads CATSRGGQGSQPQHF. The DNA for the CDR3 is TGTGCCACCAGCAGGGGAGGACAGGGGAGTCAGCCCCAGCATTTT.